The T cell receptor beta chain described here comes from a study of OX40 agonist ivuxolimab in advanced cancers. Across the study: Ivuxolimab is an agonistic anti-OX40 (CD134) antibody, and patients were treated with it. Every 2 weeks, ivuxolimab was infused into the patients intravenously at between 0.01 and 10 mg/kg.

On this clone: Antigen unknown.

CDR1 is SQVTM and CDR2 is ANQGSEA in the germline V gene. V gave up 2 bases and J gave up 4 bases; unmatched junction bases: 6. CDR3 size: 14 residues. General study findings and limits: Some nonresponders also had low normalized T-cell clonal expansion.

Sequencing used immunoSEQ multiplex PCR; TCRdb keeps in-frame clones, though not all of them. The sample lists around 82,000 clones; about 88% were seen once. The receptor's source is an adult with an advanced solid tumor such as melanoma, head and neck, liver or kidney cancer. The chain employs TRBV29-1 and TRBJ2-5; 8 nucleotides line up with TRBD1. The source was CD4+ or CD8+ T cells sorted from blood, collected in a trial of the OX40 agonist ivuxolimab. Here the CDR3 DNA reads TGCAGCGTTGAACAGGGGGCAGGTGGAGAGACCCAGTACTTC. Amino acids: CSVEQGAGGETQYF. Supplemented by reference TRBV29-1 and TRBJ2-5, the full variable domain reads SAVISQKPSRDICQRGTSLTIQCQVDSQVTMMFWYRQQPGQSLTLIATANQGSEATYESGFVIDKFPISRPNLTFSTLTVSNMSPEDSSIYLCSVEQGAGGETQYFGPGTRLLVL.